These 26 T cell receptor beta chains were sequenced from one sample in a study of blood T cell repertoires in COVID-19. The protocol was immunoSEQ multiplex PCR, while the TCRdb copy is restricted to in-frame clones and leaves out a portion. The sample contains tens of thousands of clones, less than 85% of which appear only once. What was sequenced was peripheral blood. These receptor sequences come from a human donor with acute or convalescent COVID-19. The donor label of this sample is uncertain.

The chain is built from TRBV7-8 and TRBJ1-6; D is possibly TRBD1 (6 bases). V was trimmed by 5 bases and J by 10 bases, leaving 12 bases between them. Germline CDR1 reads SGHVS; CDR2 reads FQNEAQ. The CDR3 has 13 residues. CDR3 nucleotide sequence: TGTGCCAGCAGCCGGCAGGGGAACTCACCCCTCCACTTT. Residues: CASSRQGNSPLHF. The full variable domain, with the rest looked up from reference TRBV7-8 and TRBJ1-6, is GAGVSQSPRYKVAKRGQDVALRCDPISGHVSLFWYQQALGQGPEFLTYFQNEAQLDKSGLPSDRFFAERPEGSVSTLKIQRTQQEDSAVYLCASSRQGNSPLHFGNGTRLTVT.

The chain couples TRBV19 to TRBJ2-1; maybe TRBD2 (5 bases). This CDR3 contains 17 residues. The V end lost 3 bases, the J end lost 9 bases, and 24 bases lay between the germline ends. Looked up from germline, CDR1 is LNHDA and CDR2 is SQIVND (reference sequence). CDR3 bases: TGTGCCAGTAGTATCGCTCCCCTCGGGGTCCCTAATCTTGAGCAGTTCTTC. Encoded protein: CASSIAPLGVPNLEQFF.

In DNA form, the CDR3 reads TGTGCCAGCAGTGAAATCACTGAGAGGTTCTTC. Translation: CASSEITERFF. The V call is TRBV6-1, the J call TRBJ2-1; D remains unclear. Looked up from germline, CDR1 is MNHNS and CDR2 is SASEGT. This CDR3 has 11 amino acids. V shed 2 bases and J shed 15 bases, with 11 bases lying between them.

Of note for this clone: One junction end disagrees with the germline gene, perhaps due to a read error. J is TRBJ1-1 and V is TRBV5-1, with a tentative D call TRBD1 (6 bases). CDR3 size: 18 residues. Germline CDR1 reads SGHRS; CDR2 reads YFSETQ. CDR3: CPSNAGGQGGWMNTEAFF. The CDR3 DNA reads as TGCCCCAGCAACGCCGGGGGGCAGGGTGGTTGGATGAACACTGAAGCTTTCTTT.

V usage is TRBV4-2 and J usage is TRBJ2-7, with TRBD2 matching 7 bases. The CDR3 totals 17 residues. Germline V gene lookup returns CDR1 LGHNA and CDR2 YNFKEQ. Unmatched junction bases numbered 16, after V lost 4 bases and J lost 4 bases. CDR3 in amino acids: CASSREWGGVATYEQYF. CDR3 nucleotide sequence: TGTGCCAGCAGCCGAGAGTGGGGGGGAGTGGCGACATACGAGCAGTACTTC.

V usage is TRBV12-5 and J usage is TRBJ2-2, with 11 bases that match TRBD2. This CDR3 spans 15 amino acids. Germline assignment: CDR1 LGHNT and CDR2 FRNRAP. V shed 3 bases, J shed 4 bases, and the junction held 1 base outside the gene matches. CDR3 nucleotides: TGTGCTAGTGGTTTACTAGCGGGGGCCACCGGGGAGCTGTTTTTT. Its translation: CASGLLAGATGELFF.

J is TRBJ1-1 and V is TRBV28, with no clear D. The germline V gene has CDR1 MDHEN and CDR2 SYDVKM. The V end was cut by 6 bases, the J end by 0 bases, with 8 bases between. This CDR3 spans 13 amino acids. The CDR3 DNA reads TGTGCCAGCAGATGGGCCATGAACACTGAAGCTTTCTTT. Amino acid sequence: CASRWAMNTEAFF. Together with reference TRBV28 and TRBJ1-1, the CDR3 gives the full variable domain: DVKVTQSSRYLVKRTGEKVFLECVQDMDHENMFWYRQDPGLGLRLIYFSYDVKMKEKGDIPEGYSVSREKKERFSLILESASTNQTSMYLCASRWAMNTEAFFGQGTRLTVV.

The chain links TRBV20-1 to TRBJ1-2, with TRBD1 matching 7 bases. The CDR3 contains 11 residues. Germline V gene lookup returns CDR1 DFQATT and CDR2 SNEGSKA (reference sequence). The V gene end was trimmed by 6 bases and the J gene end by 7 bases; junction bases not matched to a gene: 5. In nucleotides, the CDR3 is TGCAGTGCCTCGACAGGGTTTGGCTACACCTTC. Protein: CSASTGFGYTF.

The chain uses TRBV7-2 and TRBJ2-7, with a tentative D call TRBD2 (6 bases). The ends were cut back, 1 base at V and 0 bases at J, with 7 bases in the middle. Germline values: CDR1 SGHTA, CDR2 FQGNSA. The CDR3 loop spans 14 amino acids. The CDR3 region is CASSLGGVSYEQYF. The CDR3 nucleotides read TGTGCCAGCAGCTTAGGGGGGGTCTCCTACGAGCAGTACTTC.

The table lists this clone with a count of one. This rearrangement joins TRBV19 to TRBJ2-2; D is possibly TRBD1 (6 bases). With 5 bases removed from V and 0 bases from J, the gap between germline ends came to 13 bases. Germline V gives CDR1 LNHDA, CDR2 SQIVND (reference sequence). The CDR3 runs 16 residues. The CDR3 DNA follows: TGTGCCAGTAGTCTCAGGACAGCGACGAACACCGGGGAGCTGTTTTTT. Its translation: CASSLRTATNTGELFF.

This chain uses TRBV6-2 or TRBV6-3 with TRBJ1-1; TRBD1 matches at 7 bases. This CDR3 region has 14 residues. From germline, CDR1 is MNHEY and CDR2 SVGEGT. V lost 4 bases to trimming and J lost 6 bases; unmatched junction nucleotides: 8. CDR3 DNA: TGTGCCAGCAGTTGGGGACAGTCCGTCTCTGAAGCTTTCTTT. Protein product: CASSWGQSVSEAFF.

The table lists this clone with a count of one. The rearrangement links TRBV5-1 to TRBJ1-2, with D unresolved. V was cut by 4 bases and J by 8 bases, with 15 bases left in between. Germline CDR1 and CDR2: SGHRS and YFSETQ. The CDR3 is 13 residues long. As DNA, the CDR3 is TGCGCCAGCAGCACCGACACATTCGGAGGCTACACCTTC. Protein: CASSTDTFGGYTF.

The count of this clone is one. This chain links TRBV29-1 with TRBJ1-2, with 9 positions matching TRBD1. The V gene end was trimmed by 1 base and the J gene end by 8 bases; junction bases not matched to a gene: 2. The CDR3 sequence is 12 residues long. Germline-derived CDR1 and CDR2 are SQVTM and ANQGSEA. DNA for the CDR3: TGCAGCGTTGAAGGACAGGGGGACGGCTACACCTTC. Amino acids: CSVEGQGDGYTF.

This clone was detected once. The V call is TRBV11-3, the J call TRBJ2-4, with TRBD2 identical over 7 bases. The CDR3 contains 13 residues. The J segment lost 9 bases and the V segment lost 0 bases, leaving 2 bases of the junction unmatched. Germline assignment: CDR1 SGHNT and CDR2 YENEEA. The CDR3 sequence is CASSLDTGGIQYF. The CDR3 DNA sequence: TGTGCCAGCAGCTTAGATACGGGGGGCATTCAGTACTTC.

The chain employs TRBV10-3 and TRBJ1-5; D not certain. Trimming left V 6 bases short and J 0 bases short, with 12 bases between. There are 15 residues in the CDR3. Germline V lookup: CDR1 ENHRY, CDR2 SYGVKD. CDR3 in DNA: TGTGCCATCAGGGATACCACTAATAGCAATCAGCCCCAGCATTTT. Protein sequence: CAIRDTTNSNQPQHF.

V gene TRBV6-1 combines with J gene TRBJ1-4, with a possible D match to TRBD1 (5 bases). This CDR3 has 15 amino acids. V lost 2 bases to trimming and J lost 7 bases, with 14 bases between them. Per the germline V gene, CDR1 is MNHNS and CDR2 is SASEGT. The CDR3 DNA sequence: TGTGCCAGCAGTGAACAGGGTGGTTTGATTGAAAAACTGTTTTTT. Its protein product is CASSEQGGLIEKLFF.

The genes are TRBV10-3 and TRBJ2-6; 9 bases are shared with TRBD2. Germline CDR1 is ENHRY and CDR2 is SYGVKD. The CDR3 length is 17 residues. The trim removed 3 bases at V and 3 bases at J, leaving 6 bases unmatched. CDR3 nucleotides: TGTGCCATCAGTGACGGCCTAGCGGGACGTGGGGCCAACGTCCTGACTTTC. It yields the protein CAISDGLAGRGANVLTF.

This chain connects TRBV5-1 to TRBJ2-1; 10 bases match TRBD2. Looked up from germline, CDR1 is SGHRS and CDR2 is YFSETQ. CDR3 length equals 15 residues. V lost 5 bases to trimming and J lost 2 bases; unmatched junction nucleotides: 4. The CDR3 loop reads CASRTTSGAYNEQFF. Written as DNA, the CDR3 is TGCGCCAGCAGGACAACTAGCGGGGCCTACAATGAGCAGTTCTTC.

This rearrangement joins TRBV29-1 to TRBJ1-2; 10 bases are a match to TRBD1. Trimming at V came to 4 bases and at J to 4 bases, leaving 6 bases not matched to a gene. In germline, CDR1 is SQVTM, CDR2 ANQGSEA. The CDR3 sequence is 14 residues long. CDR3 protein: CSVVRTGGGYGYTF. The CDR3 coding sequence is TGCAGCGTTGTGAGGACAGGGGGTGGCTATGGCTACACCTTC. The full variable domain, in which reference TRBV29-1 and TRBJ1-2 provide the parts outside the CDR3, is SAVISQKPSRDICQRGTSLTIQCQVDSQVTMMFWYRQQPGQSLTLIATANQGSEATYESGFVIDKFPISRPNLTFSTLTVSNMSPEDSSIYLCSVVRTGGGYGYTFGSGTRLTVV.

The chain's CDR3 is CASSERQDWGYTF. The CDR3 nucleotides are TGTGCCAGCAGTGAACGCCAGGACTGGGGCTACACCTTC. This rearrangement joins TRBV6-1 to TRBJ1-2; unclear D gene. V lost 2 bases and J 8 bases, leaving 12 bases between the germline ends. CDR1 and CDR2 (germline): MNHNS, SASEGT. This CDR3 contains 13 residues.

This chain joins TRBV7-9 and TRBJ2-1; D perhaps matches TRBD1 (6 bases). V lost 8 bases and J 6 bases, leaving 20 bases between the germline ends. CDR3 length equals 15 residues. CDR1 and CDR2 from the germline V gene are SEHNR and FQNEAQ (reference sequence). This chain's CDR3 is CASVFIRGPGNEQFF. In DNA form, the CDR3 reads TGTGCCAGCGTCTTCATCAGGGGCCCCGGCAATGAGCAGTTCTTC.

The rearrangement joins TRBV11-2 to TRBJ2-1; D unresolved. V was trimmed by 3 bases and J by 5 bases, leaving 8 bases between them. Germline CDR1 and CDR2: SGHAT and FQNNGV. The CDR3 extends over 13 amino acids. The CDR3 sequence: CASSLGYDNEQFF. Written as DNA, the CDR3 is TGTGCCAGCAGCTTGGGCTACGACAATGAGCAGTTCTTC. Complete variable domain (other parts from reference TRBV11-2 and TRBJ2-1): EAGVAQSPRYKIIEKRQSVAFWCNPISGHATLYWYQQILGQGPKLLIQFQNNGVVDDSQLPKDRFSAERLKGVDSTLKIQPAKLEDSAVYLCASSLGYDNEQFFGPGTRLTVL.

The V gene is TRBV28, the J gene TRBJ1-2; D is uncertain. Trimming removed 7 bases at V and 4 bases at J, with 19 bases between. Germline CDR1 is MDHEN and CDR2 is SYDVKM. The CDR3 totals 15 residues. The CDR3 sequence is CASTLPGRGSYGYTF. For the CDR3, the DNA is TGTGCCAGCACCCTCCCTGGGAGAGGGTCCTATGGCTACACCTTC.

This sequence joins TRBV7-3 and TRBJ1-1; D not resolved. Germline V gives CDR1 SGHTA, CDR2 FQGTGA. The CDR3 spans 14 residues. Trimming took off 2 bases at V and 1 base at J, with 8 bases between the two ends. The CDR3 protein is CASSLVRGNTEAFF. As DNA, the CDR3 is TGTGCCAGCAGCTTAGTTCGGGGGAACACTGAAGCTTTCTTT. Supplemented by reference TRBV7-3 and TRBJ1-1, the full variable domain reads GAGVSQTPSNKVTEKGKYVELRCDPISGHTALYWYRQSLGQGPEFLIYFQGTGAADDSGLPNDRFFAVRPEGSVSTLKIQRTERGDSAVYLCASSLVRGNTEAFFGQGTRLTVV.

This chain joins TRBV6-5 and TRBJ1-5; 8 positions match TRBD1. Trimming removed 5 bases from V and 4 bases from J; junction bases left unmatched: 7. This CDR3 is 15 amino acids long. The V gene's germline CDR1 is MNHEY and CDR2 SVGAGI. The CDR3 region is CASSRAGGFNQPQHF. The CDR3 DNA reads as TGTGCCAGCAGTCGGGCAGGGGGCTTTAATCAGCCCCAGCATTTT.

CDR3 sequence (DNA): TGTGCCAGCCGGGGGAGAATTGGATCACCCCTCCACTTT. Translation: CASRGRIGSPLHF. The gene calls are TRBV6-5 and TRBJ1-6, with D maybe TRBD1 (5 bases). Trimming removed 8 bases from V and 10 bases from J, with 15 bases in between. The CDR3 runs to 13 residues. In germline, CDR1 is MNHEY, CDR2 SVGAGI.